The entry that follows covers one T cell receptor (beta chain) sequence. The sample originates from a study of blood T cell repertoires in COVID-19. Study background: Sites in the United States, Italy and Spain provided acute and convalescent COVID-19 samples. PBMCs, B-cell-depleted T cells, or T cells were the source of the cDNA or gDNA that made up the material.

Per the original data handling: Amplification with reference gene primers provided the estimates of nucleated cell counts. Generated by immunoSEQ multiplex PCR, the TCRdb table keeps only in-frame clones and is missing some. For V, J and clone size, that table is used; D and trimming come from the DNA. This sample has about 110,000 clones; over 70% occur once, and the top ten carry approximately 0.76%. The CDR3 is 14 amino acids. Germline assignment: CDR1 KGHSH and CDR2 LQKENI. V gave up 1 base and J gave up 3 bases, with 10 bases separating them. The clonotype originates from a woman in her 70s with acute or convalescent COVID-19. V usage is TRBV18 and J usage is TRBJ2-7; a weak D match, TRBD1 (5 bases). The sequenced sample consisted of peripheral blood. This chain's CDR3 is CASSPRPQGYEQYF. The DNA of the CDR3 is TGTGCCAGCTCACCACGTCCTCAGGGCTACGAGCAGTACTTC.